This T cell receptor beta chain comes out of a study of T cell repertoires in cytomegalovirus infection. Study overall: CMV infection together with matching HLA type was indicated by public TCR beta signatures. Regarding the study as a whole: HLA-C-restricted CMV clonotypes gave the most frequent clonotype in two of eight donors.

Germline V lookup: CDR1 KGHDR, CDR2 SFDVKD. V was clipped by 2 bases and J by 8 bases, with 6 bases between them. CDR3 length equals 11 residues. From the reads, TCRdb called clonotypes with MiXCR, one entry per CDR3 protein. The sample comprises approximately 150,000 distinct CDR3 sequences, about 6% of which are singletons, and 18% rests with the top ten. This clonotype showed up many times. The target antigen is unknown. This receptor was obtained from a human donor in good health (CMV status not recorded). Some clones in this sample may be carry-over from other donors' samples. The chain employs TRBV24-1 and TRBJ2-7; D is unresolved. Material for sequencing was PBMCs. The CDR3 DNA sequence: TGTGCCACCAGTGATTCACATCAGCAGTACTTC. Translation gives CATSDSHQQYF.